This TCR beta chain came from a study of shared clonotypes between healthy human individuals (dated by TCRdb to 2018 to 2020). Describing the broader study: The cohort comprised a couple of women and a few men aged 18 to 49 years. For each donor, CD4 naive and CD4 memory were each run on three plates, CD8 naive on two plates, and CD8 memory on one plate. The study deeply sequenced blood TCR repertoires of several healthy adults to estimate repertoire size and the extent of clonotype sharing between individuals. To increase sequencing depth and limit assay-specific biases, TCR repertoire library preparation and sequencing were carried out by different laboratories using diverse techniques. Leukapheresis yielded between about 0.9 and 9.5 billion PBMCs per donor.

Overall results and qualifications from the work: Pairwise subsampling led to the expectation that sequencing depth would affect the degree of clonotype sharing among donors. Sampling was limited to blood, and TCR repertoires in tissue likely differ from TCR repertoires in blood. Higher generation probabilities were observed for clonotypes shared by all four sorted-subset donors than for non-shared clonotypes. Incomplete sequencing was indicated by rarefaction of sorted-subset datasets, despite the large sequencing depth. Sharing across several donors was observed for 5% to 6.5% of naive CD4, 3% to 3.5% of naive CD8, about 2.5% of memory CD4, and over 0.3% of memory CD8 clonotypes. Naive subsets generally had larger estimated clonotype richness than memory subsets did. The genetic and exposure-history diversity represented was limited by the small number of donors.

TCR CDR3 regions were amplified from genomic DNA by multiplex PCR using the deep immunoSEQ assay. Extracted genomic DNA from each cell subset was distributed evenly across all wells of several immunoSEQ 96-well plates, and each plate was treated as a replicate. For sorted subsets, 200 ng of genomic DNA, equivalent to 25,000 to 35,000 T cell genomes, went into each replicate PCR. The purified libraries were quantified using a Qubit 3.0 fluorometer, sized with a Bioanalyzer 2100, and then quantified again using the KAPA Library Quantification kit. Every immunoSEQ 96-well plate was sequenced on a separate single-read 150-cycle Illumina NextSeq 550 flow cell. In the source study's methods: Because the immunoSEQ output included only junctional sequences and no quality scores, the filtering could not be the same as the filtering used for full-length reads. To assign V/J genes and CDR3, sequences were annotated using PyIR, a Python wrapper for IgBLAST v1.9, with IMGT germline references. Any read was removed if the V/J assignment was weak (E-value above 1e-6), the CDR3 was missing, or the read contained stop codons, out-of-frame junctions, or ambiguous translated residues. V3J clonotypes were defined as sequences sharing an identical inferred V gene, J gene, and CDR3 amino acid sequence. The percentage overlap between two repertoires was calculated by dividing the number of shared unique clonotypes by the size of the smaller repertoire. Repertoire richness was assessed with RTK rarefaction, the Chao1 estimator, and Recon v2.1 estimates of unobserved clonotypes. OLGA was used to compute generation probabilities for all TCRbeta clonotypes that the gDNA method yielded from a few donors. Not all clones reach the TCRdb copy of this immuneACCESS table, which keeps in-frame sequences only. Checked studies attribute under half of the gap to unresolved V genes and leave the rest unexplained. V and J calls and clone size are those listed in that table; D and trimming were worked out from the DNA. This sample holds a few hundred thousand clones; over 75% were observed only once. 15% to 20% of the sample goes to the ten largest clones.

For this clone: Its antigen is currently not known. There are no base qualities to consult, and no much larger clone falls within one base.

Trimming removed 1 base from V and 2 bases from J; the gene matches leave 5 bases unexplained. CDR1 and CDR2 are drawn from the germline V gene: MGHRA, YSYEKL. The CDR3 spans 18 residues, from the cysteine through the phenylalanine. Left in the record is the CDR3 DNA by itself, 54 bases read in frame from the first base. The donors were healthy, HIV-negative adults with no recently reported acute infections or vaccinations. Only Caucasian adults living in Nashville, Tennessee, USA were represented among the donors. CD8 memory samples were composed of magnetically selected CD45RO+ cells combined with CCR7-negative CD45RA+ effector memory (TemRA) cells. Blood was collected by leukapheresis, and PBMCs were isolated by Ficoll-Histopaque density gradient centrifugation and then cryopreserved in liquid nitrogen vapor phase. Analytical flow cytometry was used to check the purity and quantity of each magnetically sorted T cell population. Each sorted fraction had its genomic DNA isolated and then quantified by UV absorbance on a Nanodrop 2000c.

The TCR was taken from a man aged 18-30 years in good health. Recombination linked TRBV4-1 to TRBJ2-1; 13 central nucleotides agree with TRBD2. Sequencing was performed on memory CD8+ T cells sorted from blood. The cell subset or site label on this specimen signifies: CD45RO+ cells pooled with CCR7-negative TemRA cells. The CDR3: CASSQGTGTSGTYNEQFF. The DNA sequence is TGCGCCAGCAGCCAAGGCACCGGGACTAGCGGGACCTACAATGAGCAGTTCTTC.